The clone carrying this T cell receptor (beta chain) was detected only a few times. Researchers took RNA transcripts and amplified the TCR beta CDR3 regions from them. The HTBI primer set was used in a first-round RT-PCR of the TCR CDR3. From the multiplex PCR reads, TCRdb called clonotypes with MiXCR, one entry per CDR3 protein. The sample has about 360,000 distinct CDR3 sequences, less than 15% seen once; the top ten hold under 25%. This entry is derived from a study of T cells in Graves' hyperthyroidism and ophthalmopathy. The sample, blood from the first hyperthyroidism diagnosis, precedes any ophthalmopathy symptoms. CDR3 length equals 13 residues. With 7 bases clipped from V and 3 bases from J, the junction kept 3 bases outside the gene matches. From germline, CDR1 is SGDLS and CDR2 YYNGEE.

This TCR was recovered from a man aged 25 to 45 with Graves' hyperthyroidism that later progressed to Graves' ophthalmopathy. The chain employs TRBV9 and TRBJ1-1, with 10 bases matching TRBD1. Sequencing used blood. The CDR3 sequence is CASQGQGHTEAFF. The DNA for the CDR3 is TGTGCCAGCCAGGGACAGGGGCACACTGAAGCTTTCTTT. The entire variable domain, with the rest obtained from reference TRBV9 and TRBJ1-1, is as follows: DSGVTQTPKHLITATGQRVTLRCSPRSGDLSVYWYQQSLDQGLQFLIQYYNGEERAKGNILERFSAQQFPDLHSELNLSSLELGDSALYFCASQGQGHTEAFFGQGTRLTVV.